These 24 T cell receptor beta chains were sequenced from one sample in a study of blood T cell repertoires in COVID-19. Here immunoSEQ multiplex PCR was the method, and the copy in TCRdb shows in-frame clones only, minus some. In the table there are 200,000 to 300,000 clones, about 81% of which are singletons. Sequencing was performed on peripheral blood. The receptors were sampled from a woman aged 60-70 years with active or convalescent COVID-19.

The J gene is TRBJ2-5, the V gene TRBV11-2, with D possibly being TRBD2 (6 bases). Looked up from germline, CDR1 is SGHAT and CDR2 is FQNNGV. The CDR3 has 14 residues. With 3 bases removed from V and 5 bases from J, the gap between germline ends came to 13 bases. The CDR3 DNA is TGTGCCAGCAGCTTGGGGGGATTGGGGGAGACCCAGTACTTC. Translated: CASSLGGLGETQYF.

This clone was observed once. The chain joins TRBV14 to TRBJ2-7; TRBD1 matches 12 bases. The CDR3 extends over 19 amino acids. Per the germline V gene, CDR1 is SGHDN and CDR2 is FVKESK. With 0 bases clipped from V and 3 bases from J, the junction kept 12 bases outside the gene matches. This CDR3 reads CASSQDLGQGACGGYEQYF. CDR3 coding DNA: TGTGCCAGCAGCCAAGATCTGGGACAGGGGGCGTGCGGGGGCTACGAGCAGTACTTC.

The CDR3 sequence: CASTVQGINQPQHF. The CDR3 DNA sequence: TGTGCCAGTACCGTACAGGGAATCAATCAGCCCCAGCATTTT. This chain links TRBV19 with TRBJ1-5; D might be TRBD1 (6 bases). Trimming removed 7 bases from V and 3 bases from J, with 13 bases in between. The germline CDR1 and CDR2 sequences are LNHDA and SQIVND (reference sequence). The CDR3 spans 14 residues.

The chain has TRBV5-6 and TRBJ2-5; D is unresolved. The CDR3 totals 13 residues. The germline V gene has CDR1 SGHDT and CDR2 YYEEEE. The V end lost 4 bases, the J end lost 1 base, and 8 bases lay between the germline ends. The CDR3 sequence: CASSPLLQETQYF. The CDR3 DNA is TGTGCCAGCAGCCCACTCCTCCAAGAGACCCAGTACTTC.

The chain has TRBV2 and TRBJ2-3; D remains ambiguous. The CDR3 contains 15 residues. The germline V and J ends were trimmed by 1 base and 2 bases, with 10 bases remaining between them. Germline CDR1 SNHLY, CDR2 FYNNEI. The CDR3 sequence: CASSEVLTNTDTQYF. For the CDR3, the DNA is TGTGCCAGCAGTGAAGTCTTAACAAACACAGATACGCAGTATTTT.

The rearrangement joins TRBV6-5 to TRBJ1-6, with D possibly being TRBD1 (6 bases). CDR3 size: 15 residues. The germline V gene encodes CDR1 MNHEY and CDR2 SVGAGI. The V end lost 0 bases, the J end lost 10 bases, and 13 bases lay between the germline ends. The chain's CDR3 is CASSYSRGRGSPLHF. The CDR3 bases are TGTGCCAGCAGTTACTCTCGGGGAAGGGGGTCACCCCTCCACTTT.

V and J are TRBV5-1 and TRBJ2-5, with 8 bases that match TRBD1. CDR1 and CDR2 from the germline V gene are SGHRS and YFSETQ. The CDR3 runs to 15 residues. Unmatched junction bases numbered 6, after V lost 0 bases and J lost 5 bases. CDR3 region: CASSLGQGNRETQYF. CDR3 DNA sequence: TGCGCCAGCAGCTTGGGACAGGGGAATCGGGAGACCCAGTACTTC. Full variable domain (rest looked up from reference TRBV5-1 and TRBJ2-5): KAGVTQTPRYLIKTRGQQVTLSCSPISGHRSVSWYQQTPGQGLQFLFEYFSETQRNKGNFPGRFSGRQFSNSRSEMNVSTLELGDSALYLCASSLGQGNRETQYFGPGTRLLVL.

The chain uses TRBV3-1 (or the pseudogene TRBV3-2) and TRBJ2-3; TRBD2 matches at 8 bases. The CDR3 consists of 18 residues. V shed 0 bases, J shed 4 bases, and the junction held 12 bases outside the gene matches. Germline V CDR1 and CDR2: LGHDT, YNNKEL (reference sequence). The CDR3 DNA reads as TGTGCCAGCAGCCAAGAACATAGCGGGGCGATACACCCAGATACGCAGTATTTT. Protein: CASSQEHSGAIHPDTQYF.

This rearrangement joins TRBV5-1 to TRBJ1-1, with a possible D match to TRBD1 (5 bases). The V gene lost 4 bases and the J gene lost 1 base, with 14 bases spanning the gap. This CDR3 has 15 residues. Looked up from germline, CDR1 is SGHRS and CDR2 is YFSETQ. The CDR3 DNA is TGCGCCAGCAGCGCCTTGACAGTGAAGAACACTGAAGCTTTCTTT. It codes for CASSALTVKNTEAFF.

The J gene is TRBJ2-3, the V gene TRBV3-1 (or the pseudogene TRBV3-2); the match to TRBD2 covers 14 bases. Losses at the gene ends were 6 bases for V and 2 bases for J; bases not matched to a gene: 4. The CDR3 is 16 residues long. CDR1 LGHDT and CDR2 YNNKEL come from the germline V gene (reference sequence). The CDR3 protein is CASSRLAGGVTDTQYF. The CDR3 nucleotides read TGTGCCAGCAGTCGACTAGCGGGGGGGGTCACAGATACGCAGTATTTT.

The V and J genes are TRBV10-3 and TRBJ1-5, with a possible D match to TRBD1 (5 bases). The V end lost 6 bases, the J end lost 3 bases, and 9 bases lay between the germline ends. This CDR3 comprises 13 residues. Germline V CDR1 and CDR2: ENHRY, SYGVKD. The CDR3, as DNA: TGTGCCATCAGGGCCAGGGACAATCAGCCCCAGCATTTT. This translates into CAIRARDNQPQHF.

This chain links TRBV30 with TRBJ1-1; 8 bases fit TRBD1. The CDR3 has 13 amino acids. Trimming cost V 2 bases and J 4 bases; bases outside gene matches: 3. Per germline, CDR1 GTSNPN and CDR2 SVGIG (reference sequence). CDR3 amino acids: CAWSFTGGTEAFF. The DNA for the CDR3 is TGTGCCTGGAGTTTTACAGGGGGCACTGAAGCTTTCTTT.

The J gene is TRBJ1-2, the V gene TRBV29-1; no clear D. Trimming took off 7 bases at V and 2 bases at J, with 11 bases between the two ends. The CDR3 is made up of 12 amino acids. Germline V CDR1 and CDR2: SQVTM, ANQGSEA. In DNA form, the CDR3 reads TGCAGCGCTTGGACTCAGAACTATGGCTACACCTTC. Amino acid sequence: CSAWTQNYGYTF. The full variable domain, with the rest looked up from reference TRBV29-1 and TRBJ1-2, is SAVISQKPSRDICQRGTSLTIQCQVDSQVTMMFWYRQQPGQSLTLIATANQGSEATYESGFVIDKFPISRPNLTFSTLTVSNMSPEDSSIYLCSAWTQNYGYTFGSGTRLTVV.

The V gene is TRBV6-5, the J gene TRBJ2-7; 10 bases match TRBD1. CDR3 length: 13 residues. V dropped 10 bases and J dropped 3; count of bases not matched to a gene: 6. Per germline, CDR1 MNHEY and CDR2 SVGAGI. The CDR3 region has the DNA TGTGCCACCGAGGGACAGGGGAACTACGAGCAGTACTTC. This translates into CATEGQGNYEQYF.

The rearrangement uses TRBV10-3 and TRBJ2-6; the match to TRBD1 covers 11 bases. CDR3 length equals 19 residues. From germline, CDR1 is ENHRY and CDR2 SYGVKD. V trimming: 4 bases; J trimming: 2 bases; junction bases outside the gene matches: 10. The CDR3 loop reads CAISGPGTGGQPGANVLTF. The CDR3, as DNA: TGTGCCATCAGTGGGCCCGGGACAGGGGGTCAACCTGGGGCCAACGTCCTGACTTTC.

The rearrangement joins TRBV3-1 (or the pseudogene TRBV3-2) to TRBJ2-1, with TRBD2 as a possible D gene (5 bases). The CDR3 totals 15 residues. V lost 3 bases and J lost 2, with 11 bases in between. Per germline, CDR1 LGHDT and CDR2 YNNKEL (reference sequence). CDR3 residues: CASSQGGLAYNEQFF. CDR3 nucleotides: TGTGCCAGCAGCCAGGGCGGGCTAGCCTACAATGAGCAGTTCTTC.

The rearrangement uses TRBV9 and TRBJ2-1; D is perhaps TRBD2 (5 bases). Trimming shortened V by 4 bases and J by 9 bases, and 17 bases separated the two germline ends. There are 14 residues in the CDR3. Germline-derived CDR1 and CDR2 are SGDLS and YYNGEE. The DNA for the CDR3 is TGTGCCAGCAGCCCCCATAGTGAAGGGAGTGAGCAGTTCTTC. Translating it yields CASSPHSEGSEQFF.

This chain joins TRBV19 and TRBJ2-3; 15 bases map to TRBD2. This CDR3 has 17 amino acids. Trimming at V came to 3 bases and at J to 6 bases, leaving 7 bases not matched to a gene. The germline gives CDR1 LNHDA, CDR2 SQIVND (reference sequence). This chain's CDR3 is CASSIGLAGGVRDTQYF. CDR3 DNA: TGTGCCAGTAGTATTGGACTAGCGGGGGGGGTCAGGGATACGCAGTATTTT.

J is TRBJ1-1 and V is TRBV6-4; D might be TRBD1 (6 bases). This CDR3 comprises 14 residues. CDR1 and CDR2 from the germline V gene are MRHNA and SNTAGT. Trimming pared 4 bases from V and 3 bases from J, leaving 12 bases between. CDR3 coding DNA: TGTGCCAGCAGTGCTGACAGGAGAGACACTGAAGCTTTCTTT. Translation gives CASSADRRDTEAFF.

The sample holds a few counts of this clone. The chain links TRBV7-9 to TRBJ2-5; 10 bases line up with TRBD1. This CDR3 region has 16 residues. V gave up 5 bases and J gave up 5 bases; unmatched junction bases: 11. Germline V gene data show CDR1 as SEHNR and CDR2 as FQNEAQ (reference sequence). The CDR3 protein is CASSRGTGAGLETQYF. The CDR3 DNA reads TGTGCCAGCAGCCGAGGGACAGGGGCTGGGTTGGAGACCCAGTACTTC.

V gene TRBV9 combines with J gene TRBJ1-5; 7 nucleotides match TRBD1. Per germline, CDR1 SGDLS and CDR2 YYNGEE. The CDR3 runs to 14 residues. With 2 bases clipped from V and 3 bases from J, the junction kept 2 bases outside the gene matches. The CDR3 is CASSVTGNNQPQHF. The CDR3 DNA follows: TGTGCCAGCAGCGTGACAGGGAACAATCAGCCCCAGCATTTT. The variable domain in full, completed from reference TRBV9 and TRBJ1-5, reads DSGVTQTPKHLITATGQRVTLRCSPRSGDLSVYWYQQSLDQGLQFLIQYYNGEERAKGNILERFSAQQFPDLHSELNLSSLELGDSALYFCASSVTGNNQPQHFGDGTRLSIL.

The chain combines TRBV12-3 or TRBV12-4 with TRBJ1-2; D may be TRBD1 (6 bases). The CDR3 runs to 13 residues. Deletions cut 5 bases from V and 5 bases from J, with 12 bases between. As DNA, the CDR3 is TGTGCCAGCAGTGTGACAGGAACTTATGGCTACACCTTC. Translation: CASSVTGTYGYTF.

This chain uses TRBV5-4 with TRBJ1-2, with a weak D call TRBD1 (6 bases). V was trimmed by 2 bases and J by 8 bases, leaving 10 bases between them. The length of the CDR3 is 12 residues. CDR1 is SGHNT and CDR2 is YYREEE in the germline V gene (reference sequence). The CDR3 DNA reads as TGTGCCAGCAGCTTCTGGGGGGGCGGCTACACCTTC. Amino acids: CASSFWGGGYTF.

Only a few counts were recorded for this clone. The sample carries other DNA sequences with the same CDR3. The chain is built from TRBV7-3 and TRBJ2-1; 10 bases agree with TRBD2. The germline CDR1 and CDR2 sequences are SGHTA and FQGTGA. The CDR3 totals 15 residues. V lost 5 bases to trimming and J lost 1 base; unmatched junction nucleotides: 2. The CDR3 coding sequence is TGTGCCAGCAGCCTACTAGCGGGATCCTACAATGAGCAGTTCTTC. Protein: CASSLLAGSYNEQFF.